The T cell receptor beta chain described here comes from a study of T-cell reconstitution after alpha-beta-depleted transplantation in children. Points on this clonotype: Its cognate antigen is unknown.

The library targeted TCRbeta and was prepared with unique molecular identifiers. TCRdb reprocessed the PCR reads via MiXCR and lists one record per CDR3 protein. Of 100,000 or so distinct CDR3 sequences listed, 4.5% to 7.5% are singletons. Overall study findings and caveats: The authors attributed T-cell counts and diversity one year after transplant mostly to newly produced T cells.

Sequencing used PBMCs, mostly from graft donor cells, obtained 60 days after TCRalphabeta/CD19-depleted stem cell transplant. The origin of this receptor is a female patient between 2 and 15 years old who had a stem cell transplant for Fanconi anemia, so the T cells may come from the graft donor.

CDR3 DNA sequence: TGTGCCAGCAGTTACACGGGGACAGCTGGAAACACCATATATTTT. It encodes CASSYTGTAGNTIYF. The V and J genes are TRBV6-5 and TRBJ1-3; 7 bases are a match to TRBD1. CDR1 is MNHEY and CDR2 is SVGAGI in the germline V gene. This CDR3 has 15 amino acids. V gave up 2 bases and J gave up 2 bases; unmatched junction bases: 3.